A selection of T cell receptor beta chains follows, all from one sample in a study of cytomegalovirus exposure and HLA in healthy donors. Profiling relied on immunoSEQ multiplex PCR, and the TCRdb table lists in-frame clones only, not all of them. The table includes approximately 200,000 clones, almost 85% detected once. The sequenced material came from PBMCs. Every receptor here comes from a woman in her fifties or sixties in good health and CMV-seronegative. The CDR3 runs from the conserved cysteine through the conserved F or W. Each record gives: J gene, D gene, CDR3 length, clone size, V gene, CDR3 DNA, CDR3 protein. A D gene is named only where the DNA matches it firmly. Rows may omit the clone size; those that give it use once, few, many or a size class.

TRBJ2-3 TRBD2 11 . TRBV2 TGTGCCGGGGAGGGAGCCGATACGCAGTATTTT CAGEGADTQYF
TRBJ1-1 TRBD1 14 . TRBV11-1 TGTGCCAGCGGACAGGGGGCTTTGAACACTGAAGCTTTCTTT CASGQGALNTEAFF
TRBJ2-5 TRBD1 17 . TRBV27 TGTGCCAGCAGTTCGCCGTTCCCGGGACAGGGTGCGAAGACCCAGTACTTC CASSSPFPGQGAKTQYF
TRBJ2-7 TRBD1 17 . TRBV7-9 TGTGCCAGCAGCTTCAGGGGACAGTCCTCATCCGCCTACGAGCAGTACTTC CASSFRGQSSSAYEQYF
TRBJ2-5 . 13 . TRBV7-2 TGTGCCAGCAGCTTACCACCGGGGGTGCTCGGGGACTTC CASSLPPGVLGDF
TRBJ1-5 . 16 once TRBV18 TGTGCCAGCTCACCCCAAATCCTGGGGGGGGATCAGCCCCAGCATTTT CASSPQILGGDQPQHF
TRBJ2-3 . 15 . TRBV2 TGTGCCAGCAGTGAAAGCAGGGGCCTCACGGATACGCAGTATTTT CASSESRGLTDTQYF
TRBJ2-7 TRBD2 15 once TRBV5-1 TGCGCCAGCAGCTTTACTAGCGGCGGGGTCGACGAGCAGTACTTC CASSFTSGGVDEQYF
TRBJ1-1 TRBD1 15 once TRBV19 TGTGCCAGTAGTAGTCAGGGGGCATGGATCACTGAAGCTTTCTTT CASSSQGAWITEAFF
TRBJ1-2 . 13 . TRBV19 TGTGCCAGTAGTATTCGGGGGGCCAATGGCTACACCTTC CASSIRGANGYTF
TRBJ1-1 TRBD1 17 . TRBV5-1 TGCGCCAGCAGCGCGACCGGGACAGATACGATGCGCACTGAAGCTTTCTTT CASSATGTDTMRTEAFF
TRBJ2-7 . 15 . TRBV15 TGTGCCACCAGCGCTCGGGATCCGGGGGTCGACGAGCAGTACTTC CATSARDPGVDEQYF
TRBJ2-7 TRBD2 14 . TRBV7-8 TGTGCCAGCAGCTTCGGTGGGAGGGCCAGGGAGCAGTACTTC CASSFGGRAREQYF
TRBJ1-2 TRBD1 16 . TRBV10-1 TGCGCCAGCAGTGAGTCGAGAAGGGGGCATCCCTATGGCTACACCTTC CASSESRRGHPYGYTF
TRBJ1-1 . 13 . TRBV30 TGTGCCTGGGATCGGGGGGGAAACACTGAAGCTTTCTTT CAWDRGGNTEAFF
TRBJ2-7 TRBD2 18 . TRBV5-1 TGCGCCAGCAGCTTGGCGTGGGGGGGGAGGGACTCGTTCTACGAGCAGTACTTC CASSLAWGGRDSFYEQYF
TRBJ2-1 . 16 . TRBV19 TGTGCCAGTAGTATCGGACGGGGGAGCTCCTACAATGAGCAGTTCTTC CASSIGRGSSYNEQFF
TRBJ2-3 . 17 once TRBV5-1 TGCGCCAGCACACCCCTAGAGGGACTTAGTAGCACAGATACGCAGTATTTT CASTPLEGLSSTDTQYF
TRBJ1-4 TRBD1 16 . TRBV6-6 TGTGCCAGCAGTACCACAGGGGTAGGAACTAATGAAAAACTGTTTTTT CASSTTGVGTNEKLFF
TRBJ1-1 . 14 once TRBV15 TGTGCCACCAGCAGAGAGAGGGGGGGCACTGAAGCTTTCTTT CATSRERGGTEAFF
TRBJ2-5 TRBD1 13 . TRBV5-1 TGCGCCAGCAGCTGGCAGGGGGAAGAGACCCAGTACTTC CASSWQGEETQYF
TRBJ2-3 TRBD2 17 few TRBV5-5 TGTGCCAGCAGCTTGGAGGCTAGCGGGGGAGTCACAGATACGCAGTATTTT CASSLEASGGVTDTQYF
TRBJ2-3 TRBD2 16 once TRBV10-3 TGTGCCATCAGTCACCTAGCGGGAGGGTTTTCAGATACGCAGTATTTT CAISHLAGGFSDTQYF
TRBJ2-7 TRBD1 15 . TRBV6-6 TGTGCCAGCAGCCGAGGACAGGGGTATATCTACGAGCAGTACTTC CASSRGQGYIYEQYF
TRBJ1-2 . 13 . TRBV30 TGTGCCAAGTCCAGGGGCGTAAACTATGGCTACACCTTC CAKSRGVNYGYTF
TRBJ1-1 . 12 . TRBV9 TGTGCCAGCAGCGGAGGCCGAACTGAAGCTTTCTTT CASSGGRTEAFF
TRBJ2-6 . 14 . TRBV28 TGTGCCAGCAAACACCCTTCTGGGGCCAACGTCCTGACTTTC CASKHPSGANVLTF
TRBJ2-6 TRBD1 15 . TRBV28 TGTGCCAGCAACAGGGGGTGGGGCGGGGCCAACGTCCTGACTTTC CASNRGWGGANVLTF
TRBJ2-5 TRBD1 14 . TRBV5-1 TGCGCCAGCAGCTTGTATACAGGGGAAGAGACCCAGTACTTC CASSLYTGEETQYF
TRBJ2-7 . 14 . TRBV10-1 TGCGCCAGCAGTGAGTCTAGCGGAACCTACGAGCAGTACTTC CASSESSGTYEQYF
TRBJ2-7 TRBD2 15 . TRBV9 TGTGCCAGCGGGCGACTAGCGGGAGGGCTGGGGGAGCAGTACTTC CASGRLAGGLGEQYF
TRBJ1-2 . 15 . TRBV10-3 TGTGCCATCAGTGACGTGACCCGGGGTAACTATGGCTACACCTTC CAISDVTRGNYGYTF
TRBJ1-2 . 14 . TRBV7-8 TGTGCCAGCAGCTTAGCGGCCGCTAACTATGGCTACACCTTC CASSLAAANYGYTF
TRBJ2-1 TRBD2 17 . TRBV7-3 TGTGCCAGCAGCCCAGCGGGACTCACCCTGGGCTACAATGAGCAGTTCTTC CASSPAGLTLGYNEQFF
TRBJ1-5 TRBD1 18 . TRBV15 TGTGCCACCAGCAGAGATCGTCTTCCCAGGGGGAGCAATCAGCCCCAGCATTTT CATSRDRLPRGSNQPQHF
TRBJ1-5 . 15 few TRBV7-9 TGTGCCAGCAGCTTAACCGGACAGCTTAATCAGCCCCAGCATTTT CASSLTGQLNQPQHF
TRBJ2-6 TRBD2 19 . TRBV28 TGTGCCAGCAGTTTAATGGGACTAGCGGGCAAGACCGGGGCCAACGTCCTGACTTTC CASSLMGLAGKTGANVLTF
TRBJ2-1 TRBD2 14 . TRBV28 TGTGCCAGTTTTAGCGGGAGAAGGTACAATGAGCAGTTCTTC CASFSGRRYNEQFF
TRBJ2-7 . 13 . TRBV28 TGTGCCAGCAGTTTATCGGCTAGATTGGAGCAGTACTTC CASSLSARLEQYF
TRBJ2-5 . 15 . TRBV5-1 TGCGCCAGCAGCTTGGCCTCCAGCCTCGGGGAGACCCAGTACTTC CASSLASSLGETQYF